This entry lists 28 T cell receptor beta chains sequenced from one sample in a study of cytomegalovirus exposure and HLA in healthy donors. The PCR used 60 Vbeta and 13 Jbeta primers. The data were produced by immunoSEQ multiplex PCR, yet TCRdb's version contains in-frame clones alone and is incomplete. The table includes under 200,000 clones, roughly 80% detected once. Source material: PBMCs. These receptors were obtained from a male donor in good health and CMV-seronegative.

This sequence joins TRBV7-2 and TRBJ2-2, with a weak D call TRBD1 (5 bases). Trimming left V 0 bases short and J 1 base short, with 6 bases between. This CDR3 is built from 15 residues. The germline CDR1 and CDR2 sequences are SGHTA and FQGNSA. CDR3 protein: CASSLAGRNTGELFF. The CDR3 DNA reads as TGTGCCAGCAGCTTAGCGGGGCGGAACACCGGGGAGCTGTTTTTT.

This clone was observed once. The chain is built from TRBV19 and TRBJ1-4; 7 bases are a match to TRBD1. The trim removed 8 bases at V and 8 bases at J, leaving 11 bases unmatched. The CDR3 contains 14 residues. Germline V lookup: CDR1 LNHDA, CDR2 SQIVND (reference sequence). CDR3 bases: TGTGCCAGTCTACGATCAGGGGGAACGGAAAAACTGTTTTTT. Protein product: CASLRSGGTEKLFF. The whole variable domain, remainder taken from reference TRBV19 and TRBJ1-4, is DGGITQSPKYLFRKEGQNVTLSCEQNLNHDAMYWYRQDPGQGLRLIYYSQIVNDFQKGDIAEGYSVSREKKESFPLTVTSAQKNPTAFYLCASLRSGGTEKLFFGSGTQLSVL.

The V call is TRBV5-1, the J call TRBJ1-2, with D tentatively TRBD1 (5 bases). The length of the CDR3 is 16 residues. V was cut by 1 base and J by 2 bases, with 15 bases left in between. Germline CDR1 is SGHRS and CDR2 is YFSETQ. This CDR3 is CASSLQSGIENYGYTF. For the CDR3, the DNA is TGCGCCAGCAGCTTGCAGTCAGGGATCGAGAACTATGGCTACACCTTC.

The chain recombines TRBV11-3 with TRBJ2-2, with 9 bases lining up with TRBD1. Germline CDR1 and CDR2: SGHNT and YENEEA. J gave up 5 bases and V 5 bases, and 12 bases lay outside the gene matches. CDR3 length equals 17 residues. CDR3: CASSAQTGGPRTGELFF. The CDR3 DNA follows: TGTGCCAGCAGCGCTCAAACAGGGGGCCCGAGAACCGGGGAGCTGTTTTTT.

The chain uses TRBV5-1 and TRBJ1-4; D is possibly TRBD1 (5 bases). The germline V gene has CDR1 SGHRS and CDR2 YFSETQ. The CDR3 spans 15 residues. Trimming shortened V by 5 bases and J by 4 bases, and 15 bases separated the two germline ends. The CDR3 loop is CASSRSGLNNEKLFF. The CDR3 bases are TGCGCCAGCAGTCGCTCGGGACTGAATAATGAAAAACTGTTTTTT.

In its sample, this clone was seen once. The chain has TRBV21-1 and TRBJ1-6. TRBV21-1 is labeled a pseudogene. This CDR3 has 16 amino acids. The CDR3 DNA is TGTGCCAGCAGCAAAGTTCTGTTAGGAGGGGATTCACCCCTCCACTTT. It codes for CASSKVLLGGDSPLHF.

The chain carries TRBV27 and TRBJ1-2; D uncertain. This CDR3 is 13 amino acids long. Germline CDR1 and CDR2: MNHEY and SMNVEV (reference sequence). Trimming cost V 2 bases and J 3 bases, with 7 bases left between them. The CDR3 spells CASSLRRDYGYTF. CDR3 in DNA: TGTGCCAGCAGTTTAAGGCGGGACTATGGCTACACCTTC.

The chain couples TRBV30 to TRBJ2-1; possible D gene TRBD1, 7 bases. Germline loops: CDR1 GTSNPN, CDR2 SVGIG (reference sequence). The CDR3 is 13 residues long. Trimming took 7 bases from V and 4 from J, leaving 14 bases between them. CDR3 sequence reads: CASAGQPYNEQFF. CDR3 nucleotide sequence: TGTGCCTCGGCGGGACAGCCGTACAATGAGCAGTTCTTC.

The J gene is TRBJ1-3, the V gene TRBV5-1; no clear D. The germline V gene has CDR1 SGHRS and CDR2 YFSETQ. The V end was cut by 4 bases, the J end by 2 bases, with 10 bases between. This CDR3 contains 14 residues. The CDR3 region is CASSGGGPGNTIYF. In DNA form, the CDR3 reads TGCGCCAGCAGCGGAGGTGGCCCTGGAAACACCATATATTTT.

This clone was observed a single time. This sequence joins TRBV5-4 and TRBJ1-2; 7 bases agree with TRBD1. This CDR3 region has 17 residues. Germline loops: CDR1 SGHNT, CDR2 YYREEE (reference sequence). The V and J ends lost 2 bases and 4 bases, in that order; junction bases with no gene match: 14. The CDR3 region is CASSFFGSTGRFYGYTF. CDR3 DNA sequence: TGTGCCAGCAGCTTTTTTGGTTCGACAGGGCGGTTCTATGGCTACACCTTC. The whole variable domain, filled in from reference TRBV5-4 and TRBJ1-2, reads ETGVTQSPTHLIKTRGQQVTLRCSSQSGHNTVSWYQQALGQGPQFIFQYYREEENGRGNFPPRFSGLQFPNYSSELNVNALELDDSALYLCASSFFGSTGRFYGYTFGSGTRLTVV.

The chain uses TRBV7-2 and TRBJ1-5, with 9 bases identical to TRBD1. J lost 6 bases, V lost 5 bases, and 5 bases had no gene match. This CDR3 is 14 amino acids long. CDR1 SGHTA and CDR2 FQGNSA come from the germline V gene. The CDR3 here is CASSPRQGGQPQHF. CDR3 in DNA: TGTGCCAGCAGCCCGCGACAGGGGGGTCAGCCCCAGCATTTT.

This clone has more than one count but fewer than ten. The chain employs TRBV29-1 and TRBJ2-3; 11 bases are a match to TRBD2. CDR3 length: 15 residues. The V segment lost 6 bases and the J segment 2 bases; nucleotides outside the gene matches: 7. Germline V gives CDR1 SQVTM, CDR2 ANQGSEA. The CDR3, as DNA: TGCAGCGTCTTGGGACTAGCGGAAAACACAGATACGCAGTATTTT. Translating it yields CSVLGLAENTDTQYF.

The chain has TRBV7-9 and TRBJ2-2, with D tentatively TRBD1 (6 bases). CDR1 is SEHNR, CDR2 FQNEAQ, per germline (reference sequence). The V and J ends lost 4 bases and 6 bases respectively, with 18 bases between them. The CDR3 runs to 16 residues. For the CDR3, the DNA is TGTGCCAGCAGCTCTTGGACAGAGTATGTATCCGGGGAGCTGTTTTTT. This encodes CASSSWTEYVSGELFF. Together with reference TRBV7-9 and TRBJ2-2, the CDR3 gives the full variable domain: DTGVSQNPRHKITKRGQNVTFRCDPISEHNRLYWYRQTLGQGPEFLTYFQNEAQLEKSRLLSDRFSAERPKGSFSTLEIQRTEQGDSAMYLCASSSWTEYVSGELFFGEGSRLTVL.

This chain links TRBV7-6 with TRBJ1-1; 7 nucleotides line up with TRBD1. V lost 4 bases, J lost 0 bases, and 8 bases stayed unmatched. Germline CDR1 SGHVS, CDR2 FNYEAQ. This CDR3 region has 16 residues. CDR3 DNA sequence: TGTGCCAGCAGCTCACTTCCGGGACAGCTGAACACTGAAGCTTTCTTT. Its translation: CASSSLPGQLNTEAFF. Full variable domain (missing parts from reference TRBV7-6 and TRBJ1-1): GAGVSQSPRYKVTKRGQDVALRCDPISGHVSLYWYRQALGQGPEFLTYFNYEAQQDKSGLPNDRFSAERPEGSISTLTIQRTEQRDSAMYRCASSSLPGQLNTEAFFGQGTRLTVV.

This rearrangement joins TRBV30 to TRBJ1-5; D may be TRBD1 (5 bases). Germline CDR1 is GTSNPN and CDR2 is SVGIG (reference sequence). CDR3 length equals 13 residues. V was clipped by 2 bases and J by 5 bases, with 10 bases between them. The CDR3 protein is CAWSLSGDQPQHF. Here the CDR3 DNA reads TGTGCCTGGAGTCTATCGGGGGATCAGCCCCAGCATTTT.

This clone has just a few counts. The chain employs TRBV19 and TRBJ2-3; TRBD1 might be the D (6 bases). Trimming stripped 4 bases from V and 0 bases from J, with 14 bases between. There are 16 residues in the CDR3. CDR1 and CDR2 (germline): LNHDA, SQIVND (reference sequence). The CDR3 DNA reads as TGTGCCAGTAGTAGGCAGGGGCCTCAAAGCACAGATACGCAGTATTTT. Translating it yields CASSRQGPQSTDTQYF.

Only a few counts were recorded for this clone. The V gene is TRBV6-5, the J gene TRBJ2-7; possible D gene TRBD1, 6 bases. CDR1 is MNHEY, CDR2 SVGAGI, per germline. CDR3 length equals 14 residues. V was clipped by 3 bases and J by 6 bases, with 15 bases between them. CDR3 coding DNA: TGTGCCAGCAGTTATACCTACCAGGGGACCGAGCAGTACTTC. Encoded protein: CASSYTYQGTEQYF.

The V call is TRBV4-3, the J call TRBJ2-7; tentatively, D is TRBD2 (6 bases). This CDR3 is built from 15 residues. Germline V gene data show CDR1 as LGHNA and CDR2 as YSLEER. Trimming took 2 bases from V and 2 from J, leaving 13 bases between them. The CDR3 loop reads CASSQSLAGTYEQYF. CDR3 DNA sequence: TGCGCCAGCAGCCAAAGTCTGGCGGGGACCTACGAGCAGTACTTC.

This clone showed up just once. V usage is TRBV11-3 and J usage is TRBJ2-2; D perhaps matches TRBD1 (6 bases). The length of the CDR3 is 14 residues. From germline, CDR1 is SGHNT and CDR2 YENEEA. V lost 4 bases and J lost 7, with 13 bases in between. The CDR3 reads CASSSGHQYGELFF. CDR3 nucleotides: TGTGCCAGCAGCTCGGGACACCAATACGGGGAGCTGTTTTTT.

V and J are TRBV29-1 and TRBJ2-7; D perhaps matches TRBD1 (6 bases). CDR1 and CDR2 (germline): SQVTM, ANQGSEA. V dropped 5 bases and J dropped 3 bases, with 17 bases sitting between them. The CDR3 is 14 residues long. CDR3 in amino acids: CSVSTGMSSYEQYF. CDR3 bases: TGCAGCGTTTCTACAGGGATGTCAAGCTACGAGCAGTACTTC.

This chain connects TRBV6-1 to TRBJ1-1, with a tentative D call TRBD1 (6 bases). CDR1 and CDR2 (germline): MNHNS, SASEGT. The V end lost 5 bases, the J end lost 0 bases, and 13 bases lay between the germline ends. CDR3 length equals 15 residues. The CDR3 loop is CASSLGAGVNTEAFF. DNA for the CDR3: TGTGCCAGCAGTCTAGGGGCAGGGGTGAACACTGAAGCTTTCTTT.

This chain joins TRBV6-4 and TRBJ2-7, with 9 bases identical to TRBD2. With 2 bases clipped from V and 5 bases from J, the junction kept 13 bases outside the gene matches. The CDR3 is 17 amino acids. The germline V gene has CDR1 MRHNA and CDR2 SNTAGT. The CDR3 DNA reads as TGTGCCAGCAGTGACCGGGCTATCAGCGGGGGGTTAAACGAGCAGTACTTC. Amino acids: CASSDRAISGGLNEQYF.

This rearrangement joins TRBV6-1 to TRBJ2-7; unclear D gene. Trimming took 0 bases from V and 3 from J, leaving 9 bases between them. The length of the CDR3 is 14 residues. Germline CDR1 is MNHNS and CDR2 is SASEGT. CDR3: CASSEALRLYEQYF. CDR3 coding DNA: TGTGCCAGCAGTGAAGCGCTCAGGCTCTACGAGCAGTACTTC.

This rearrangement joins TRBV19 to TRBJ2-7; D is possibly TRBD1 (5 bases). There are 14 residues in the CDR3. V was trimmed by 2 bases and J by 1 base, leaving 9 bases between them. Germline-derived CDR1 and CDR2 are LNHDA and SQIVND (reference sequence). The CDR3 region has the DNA TGTGCCAGTAGTATACAGGGAACTTCCTACGAGCAGTACTTC. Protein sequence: CASSIQGTSYEQYF.

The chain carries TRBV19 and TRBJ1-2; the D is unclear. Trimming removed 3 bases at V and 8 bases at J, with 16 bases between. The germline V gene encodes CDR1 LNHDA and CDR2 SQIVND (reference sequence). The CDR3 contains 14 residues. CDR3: CASSMNILSGGYTF. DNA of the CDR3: TGTGCCAGTAGTATGAACATTCTCTCGGGAGGCTACACCTTC.

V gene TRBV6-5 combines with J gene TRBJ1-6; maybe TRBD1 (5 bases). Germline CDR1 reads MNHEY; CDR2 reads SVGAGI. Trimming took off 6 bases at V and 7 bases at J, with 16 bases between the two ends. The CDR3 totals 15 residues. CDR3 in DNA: TGTGCCAGCAGCTACGGGTCAGGGTCGAATTCACCCCTCCACTTT. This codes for CASSYGSGSNSPLHF.

CDR3 amino acids: CAWNPTGDTGYTF. As DNA, the CDR3 is TGTGCCTGGAACCCCACGGGGGATACTGGCTACACCTTC. The chain uses TRBV30 and TRBJ1-2, with D possibly being TRBD1 (5 bases). The CDR3 runs to 13 residues. The germline V and J ends were trimmed by 4 bases and 7 bases, with 16 bases remaining between them. Germline loops: CDR1 GTSNPN, CDR2 SVGIG (reference sequence).

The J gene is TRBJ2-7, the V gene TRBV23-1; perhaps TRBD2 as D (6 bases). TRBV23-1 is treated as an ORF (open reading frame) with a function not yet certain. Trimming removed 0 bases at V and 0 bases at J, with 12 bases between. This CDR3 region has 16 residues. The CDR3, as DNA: TGCGCCAGCAGTCAATCGTCGGGACTGAGCTCCTACGAGCAGTACTTC. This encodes CASSQSSGLSSYEQYF.